This T cell receptor beta chain was recorded in a study of blood T cell repertoires in COVID-19. At the level of the study: The study drew acute and convalescent COVID-19 samples from the United States, Italy and Spain.

Original analysis: Nucleated cell counts were estimated from reference gene primer amplification. The assay was immunoSEQ multiplex PCR, and TCRdb's table has in-frame clones only and misses some. D and trimming come from the DNA, and the V and J calls and clone size come from that table. The sample has 100,000 to 150,000 clones; about 88% are singletons. Trimming cost V 6 bases and J 3 bases; bases outside gene matches: 8. This CDR3 has 15 amino acids. Germline assignment: CDR1 LNHDA and CDR2 SQIVND (reference sequence). The rearrangement joins TRBV19 to TRBJ1-2; TRBD1 matches at 9 bases. This TCR was sampled from a human donor in a cohort sampled during active COVID-19. Sequences were obtained from peripheral blood. In DNA, the CDR3 is TGTGCCAGTAGACCCCATCGGGACAGGGACTATGGCTACACCTTC. Amino acid sequence: CASRPHRDRDYGYTF.